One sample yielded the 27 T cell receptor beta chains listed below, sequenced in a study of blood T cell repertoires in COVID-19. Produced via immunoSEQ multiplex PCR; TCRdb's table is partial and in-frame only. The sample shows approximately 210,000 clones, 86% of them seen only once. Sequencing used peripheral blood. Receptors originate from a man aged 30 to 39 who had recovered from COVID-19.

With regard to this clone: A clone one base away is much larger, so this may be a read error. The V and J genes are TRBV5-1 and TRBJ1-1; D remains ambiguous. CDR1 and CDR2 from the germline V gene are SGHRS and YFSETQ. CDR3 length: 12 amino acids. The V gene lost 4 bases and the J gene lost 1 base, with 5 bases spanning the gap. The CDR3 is CASSGTNTEAFF. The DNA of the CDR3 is TGCGCCAGCAGCGGCACGAACACTGAAGCTTTCTTT. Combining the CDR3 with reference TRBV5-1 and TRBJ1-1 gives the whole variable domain KAGVTQTPRYLIKTRGQQVTLSCSPISGHRSVSWYQQTPGQGLQFLFEYFSETQRNKGNFPGRFSGRQFSNSRSEMNVSTLELGDSALYLCASSGTNTEAFFGQGTRLTVV.

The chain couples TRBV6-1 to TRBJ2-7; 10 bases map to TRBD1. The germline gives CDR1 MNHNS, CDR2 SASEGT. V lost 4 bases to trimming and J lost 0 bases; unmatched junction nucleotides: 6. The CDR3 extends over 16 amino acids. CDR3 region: CASSAGQGLSSYEQYF. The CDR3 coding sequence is TGTGCCAGCAGTGCGGGACAGGGGCTAAGCTCCTACGAGCAGTACTTC.

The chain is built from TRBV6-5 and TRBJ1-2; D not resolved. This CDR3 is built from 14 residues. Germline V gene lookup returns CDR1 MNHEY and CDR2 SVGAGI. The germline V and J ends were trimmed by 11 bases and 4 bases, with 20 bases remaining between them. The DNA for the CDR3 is TGTGCCGCCAACCCTAGCGGACGGACCTATGGCTACACCTTC. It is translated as CAANPSGRTYGYTF.

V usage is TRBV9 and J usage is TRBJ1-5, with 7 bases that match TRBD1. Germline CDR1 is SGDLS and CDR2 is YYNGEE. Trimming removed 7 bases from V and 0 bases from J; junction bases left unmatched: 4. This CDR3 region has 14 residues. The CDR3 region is CASGTADSNQPQHF. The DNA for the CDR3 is TGTGCCAGCGGGACAGCTGATAGCAATCAGCCCCAGCATTTT.

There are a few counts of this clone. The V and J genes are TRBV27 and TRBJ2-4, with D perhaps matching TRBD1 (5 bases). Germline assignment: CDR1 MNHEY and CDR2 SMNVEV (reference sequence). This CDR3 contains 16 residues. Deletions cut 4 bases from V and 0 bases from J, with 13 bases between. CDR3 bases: TGTGCCAGCAGTTCGGCCCCAGGGATAGCCAAAAACATTCAGTACTTC. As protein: CASSSAPGIAKNIQYF.

CDR3 loop: CATSRDQGLAASEQYF. The CDR3, as DNA: TGTGCCACCAGCAGAGATCAGGGACTAGCGGCGTCCGAGCAGTACTTC. The rearrangement links TRBV15 to TRBJ2-7; 11 nucleotides line up with TRBD2. Germline V gene sequence: CDR1 LNHNV, CDR2 YYDKDF (reference sequence). Trimming removed 0 bases from V and 6 bases from J; junction bases left unmatched: 7. The CDR3 is made up of 16 amino acids. Using reference TRBV15 and TRBJ2-7 for the parts outside the CDR3, the full variable domain is DAMVIQNPRYQVTQFGKPVTLSCSQTLNHNVMYWYQQKSSQAPKLLFHYYDKDFNNEADTPDNFQSRRPNTSFCFLDIRSPGLGDTAMYLCATSRDQGLAASEQYFGPGTRLTVT.

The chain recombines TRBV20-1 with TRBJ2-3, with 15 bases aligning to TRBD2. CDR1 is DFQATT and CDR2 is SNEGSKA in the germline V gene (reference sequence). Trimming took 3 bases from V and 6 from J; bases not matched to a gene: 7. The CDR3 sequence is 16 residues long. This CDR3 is CSASIGLAGGQDTQYF. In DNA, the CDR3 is TGCAGTGCTAGTATCGGACTAGCGGGGGGGCAGGATACGCAGTATTTT.

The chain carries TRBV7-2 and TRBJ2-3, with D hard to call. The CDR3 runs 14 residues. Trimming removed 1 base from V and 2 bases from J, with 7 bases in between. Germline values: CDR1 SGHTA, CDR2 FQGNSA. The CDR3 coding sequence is TGTGCCAGCAGCTTAGGACTTTTCACAGATACGCAGTATTTT. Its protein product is CASSLGLFTDTQYF.

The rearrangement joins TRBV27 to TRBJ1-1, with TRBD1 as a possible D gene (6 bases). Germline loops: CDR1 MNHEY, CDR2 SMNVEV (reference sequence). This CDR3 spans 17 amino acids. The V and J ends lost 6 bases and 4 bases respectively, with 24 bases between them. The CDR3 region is CASSLGRGQSTITEAFF. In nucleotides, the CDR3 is TGTGCCAGCAGCCTTGGAAGAGGACAGTCAACGATCACTGAAGCTTTCTTT.

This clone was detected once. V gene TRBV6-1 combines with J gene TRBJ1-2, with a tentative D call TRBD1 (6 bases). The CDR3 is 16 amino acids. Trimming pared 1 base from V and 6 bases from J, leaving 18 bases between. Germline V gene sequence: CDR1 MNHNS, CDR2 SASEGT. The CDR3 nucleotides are TGTGCCAGCAGTGAAGGAGCTTCAGGGGAGGGAAATGGCTACACCTTC. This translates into CASSEGASGEGNGYTF.

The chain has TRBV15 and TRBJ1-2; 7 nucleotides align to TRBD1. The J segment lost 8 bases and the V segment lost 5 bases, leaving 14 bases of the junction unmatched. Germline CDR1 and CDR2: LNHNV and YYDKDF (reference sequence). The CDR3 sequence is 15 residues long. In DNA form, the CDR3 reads TGTGCCACCAGCTCTACTCCGGGACAGTCTCGGGGCTACACCTTC. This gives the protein CATSSTPGQSRGYTF. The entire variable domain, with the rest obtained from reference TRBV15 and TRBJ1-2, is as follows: DAMVIQNPRYQVTQFGKPVTLSCSQTLNHNVMYWYQQKSSQAPKLLFHYYDKDFNNEADTPDNFQSRRPNTSFCFLDIRSPGLGDTAMYLCATSSTPGQSRGYTFGSGTRLTVV.

The CDR3 loop is CATSRALDSTGELFF. DNA of the CDR3: TGTGCCACCAGCAGAGCCCTCGACAGCACCGGGGAGCTGTTTTTT. This chain connects TRBV15 to TRBJ2-2; a possible D gene is TRBD1 (5 bases). CDR3 length equals 15 residues. Germline CDR1 and CDR2: LNHNV and YYDKDF (reference sequence). The V gene lost 1 base and the J gene lost 4 bases, with 10 bases spanning the gap.

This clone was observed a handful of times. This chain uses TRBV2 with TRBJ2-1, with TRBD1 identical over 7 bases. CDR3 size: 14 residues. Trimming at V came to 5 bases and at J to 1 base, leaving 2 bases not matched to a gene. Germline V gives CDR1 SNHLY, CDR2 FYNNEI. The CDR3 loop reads CASSKTGSYNEQFF. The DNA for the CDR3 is TGTGCCAGCAGTAAGACAGGGTCCTACAATGAGCAGTTCTTC.

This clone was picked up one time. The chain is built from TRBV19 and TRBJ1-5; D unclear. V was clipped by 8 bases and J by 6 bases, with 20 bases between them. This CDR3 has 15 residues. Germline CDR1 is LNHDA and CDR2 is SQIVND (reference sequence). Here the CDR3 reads CASAAIRTTTQPQHF. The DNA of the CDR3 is TGTGCCAGTGCTGCTATAAGGACGACTACTCAGCCCCAGCATTTT.

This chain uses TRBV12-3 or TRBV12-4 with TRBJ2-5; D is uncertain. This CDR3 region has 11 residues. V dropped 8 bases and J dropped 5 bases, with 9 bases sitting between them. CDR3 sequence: CASRTEETQYF. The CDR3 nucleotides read TGTGCCAGCCGAACCGAGGAGACCCAGTACTTC.

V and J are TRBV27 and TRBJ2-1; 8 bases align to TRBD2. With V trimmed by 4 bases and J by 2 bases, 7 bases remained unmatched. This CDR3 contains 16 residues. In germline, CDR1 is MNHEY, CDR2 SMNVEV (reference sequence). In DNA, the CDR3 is TGTGCCAGCAGTTCGCCTACGGGGGGGGCCTACAATGAGCAGTTCTTC. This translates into CASSSPTGGAYNEQFF.

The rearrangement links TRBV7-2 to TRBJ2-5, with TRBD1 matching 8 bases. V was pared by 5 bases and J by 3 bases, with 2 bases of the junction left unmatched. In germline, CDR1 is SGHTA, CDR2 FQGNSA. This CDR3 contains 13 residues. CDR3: CASSTGGEETQYF. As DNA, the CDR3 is TGTGCCAGCAGCACAGGGGGTGAAGAGACCCAGTACTTC.

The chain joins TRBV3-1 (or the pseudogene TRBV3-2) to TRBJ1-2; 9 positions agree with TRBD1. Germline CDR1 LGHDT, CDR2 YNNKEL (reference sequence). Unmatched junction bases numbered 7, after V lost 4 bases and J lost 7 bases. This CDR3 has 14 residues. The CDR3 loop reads CASSLQPDRGGYTF. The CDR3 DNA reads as TGTGCCAGCAGCCTACAGCCGGACAGGGGTGGCTACACCTTC.

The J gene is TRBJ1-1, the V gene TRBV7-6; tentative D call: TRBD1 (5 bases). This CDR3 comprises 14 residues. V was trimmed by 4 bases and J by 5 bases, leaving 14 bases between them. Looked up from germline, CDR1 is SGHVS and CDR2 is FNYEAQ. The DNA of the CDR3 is TGTGCCAGCAGCTCCGTTGGGGGGGGGACTGAAGCTTTCTTT. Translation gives CASSSVGGGTEAFF.

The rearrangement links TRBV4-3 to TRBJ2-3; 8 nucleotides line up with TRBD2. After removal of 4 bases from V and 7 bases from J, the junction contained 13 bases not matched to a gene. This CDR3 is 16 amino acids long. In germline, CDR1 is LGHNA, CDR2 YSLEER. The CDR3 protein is CASSRGLAGQLNTQYF. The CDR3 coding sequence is TGCGCCAGCAGCCGAGGACTAGCCGGACAATTAAATACGCAGTATTTT.

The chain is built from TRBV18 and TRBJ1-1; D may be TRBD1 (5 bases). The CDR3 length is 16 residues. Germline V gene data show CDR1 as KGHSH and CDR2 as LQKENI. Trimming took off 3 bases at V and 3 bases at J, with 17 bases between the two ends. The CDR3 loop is CASSPVAREVDTEAFF. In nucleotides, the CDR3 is TGTGCCAGCTCACCGGTCGCCAGGGAAGTCGACACTGAAGCTTTCTTT.

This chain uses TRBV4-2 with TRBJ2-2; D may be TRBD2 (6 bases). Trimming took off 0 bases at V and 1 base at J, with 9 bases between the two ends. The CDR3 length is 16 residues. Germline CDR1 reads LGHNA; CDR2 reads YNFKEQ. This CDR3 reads CASSQEIGGNTGELFF. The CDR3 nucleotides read TGTGCCAGCAGCCAAGAAATCGGGGGGAACACCGGGGAGCTGTTTTTT.

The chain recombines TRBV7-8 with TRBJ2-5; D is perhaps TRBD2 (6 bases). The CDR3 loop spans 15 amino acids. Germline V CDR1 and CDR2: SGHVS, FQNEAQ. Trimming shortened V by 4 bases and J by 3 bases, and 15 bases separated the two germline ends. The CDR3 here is CASSSTGLVKETQYF. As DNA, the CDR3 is TGTGCCAGCAGCTCGACGGGACTTGTGAAAGAGACCCAGTACTTC.

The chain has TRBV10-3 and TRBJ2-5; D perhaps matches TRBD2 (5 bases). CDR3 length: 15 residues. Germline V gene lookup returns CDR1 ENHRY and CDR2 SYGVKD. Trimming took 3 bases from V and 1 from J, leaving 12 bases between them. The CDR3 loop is CAISDVEGSQETQYF. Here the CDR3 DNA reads TGTGCCATCAGTGATGTCGAGGGTAGCCAAGAGACCCAGTACTTC.

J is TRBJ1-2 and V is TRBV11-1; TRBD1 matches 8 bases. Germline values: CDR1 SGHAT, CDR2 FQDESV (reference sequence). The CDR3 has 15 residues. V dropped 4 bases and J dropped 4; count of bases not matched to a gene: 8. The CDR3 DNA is TGTGCCAGCAGCTCGGGCTGGACAGGGACCTATGGCTACACCTTC. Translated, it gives CASSSGWTGTYGYTF.

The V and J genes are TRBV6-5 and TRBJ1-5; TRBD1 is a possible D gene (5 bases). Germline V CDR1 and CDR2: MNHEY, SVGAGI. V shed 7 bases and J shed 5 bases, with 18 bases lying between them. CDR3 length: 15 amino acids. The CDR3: CASTYTEGAYQPQHF. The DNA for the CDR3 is TGTGCCAGCACCTATACAGAAGGGGCTTATCAGCCCCAGCATTTT.

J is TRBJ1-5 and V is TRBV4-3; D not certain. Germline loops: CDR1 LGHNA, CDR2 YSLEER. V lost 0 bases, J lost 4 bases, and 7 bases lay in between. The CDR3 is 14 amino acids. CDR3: CASSQELGNQPQHF. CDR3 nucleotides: TGCGCCAGCAGCCAAGAACTAGGGAATCAGCCCCAGCATTTT.